This T cell receptor beta chain was sequenced in a study of shared clonotypes between healthy human individuals. This clone was seen only a few times. Here immunoSEQ multiplex PCR was the method, and the copy in TCRdb shows in-frame clones only, minus some. The sample shows about 480,000 clones, roughly 79% of them seen only once. V was clipped by 5 bases and J by 4 bases; unmatched bases: 8. Germline V gene data show CDR1 as SGHTA and CDR2 as FQGNSA. This CDR3 region has 15 residues. The sample was PBMCs. The V call is TRBV7-2, the J call TRBJ2-7, with TRBD1 matching over 10 bases. This receptor was identified in a woman aged 40 to 50 in good health. Some clones in this sample may be carry-over from other donors' samples. CDR3 sequence reads: CASSQGDRGLYEQYF. DNA for the CDR3: TGTGCCAGCAGCCAAGGGGACAGGGGATTATACGAGCAGTACTTC. Filled out from reference TRBV7-2 and TRBJ2-7, the complete variable domain reads GAGVSQSPSNKVTEKGKDVELRCDPISGHTALYWYRQSLGQGLEFLIYFQGNSAPDKSGLPSDRFSAERTGGSVSTLTIQRTQQEDSAVYLCASSQGDRGLYEQYFGPGTRLTVT.